This T cell receptor beta chain was sequenced during a study of blood T cells in healthy people across ages. This clonotype has just a few counts. Alongside a J-beta primer mix, a sample-barcoded 5' primer served in a second PCR lasting about 7 to 12 cycles. TCRdb itself ran the 5' RACE reads through MiXCR, one entry per CDR3 protein. The sample carries about 1.5 million distinct CDR3 sequences, roughly 43% recorded once. The V gene lost 2 bases and the J gene lost 7 bases, with 14 bases spanning the gap. The CDR3 extends over 15 amino acids. Germline V gene lookup returns CDR1 KGHDR and CDR2 SFDVKD. The TCR comes from a woman aged 18-29 years in good health. Sample: blood. The chain has TRBV24-1 and TRBJ2-1; a weak D match, TRBD2 (5 bases). CDR3 nucleotides: TGTGCCACCAGTGATTCTGGGGAGCGCGAGAATGAGCAGTTCTTC. Its protein product is CATSDSGERENEQFF.